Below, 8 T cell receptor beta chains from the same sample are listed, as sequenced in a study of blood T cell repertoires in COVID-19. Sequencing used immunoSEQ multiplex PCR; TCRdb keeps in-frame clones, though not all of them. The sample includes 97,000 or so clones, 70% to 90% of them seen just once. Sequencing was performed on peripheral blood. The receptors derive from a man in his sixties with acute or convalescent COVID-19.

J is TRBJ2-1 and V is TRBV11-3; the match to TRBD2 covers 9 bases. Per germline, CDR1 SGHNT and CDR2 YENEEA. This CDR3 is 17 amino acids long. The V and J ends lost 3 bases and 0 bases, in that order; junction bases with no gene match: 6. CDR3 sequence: CASSFESSGSSYNEQFF. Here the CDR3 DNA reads TGTGCCAGCAGCTTTGAAAGTAGCGGGAGCTCCTACAATGAGCAGTTCTTC.

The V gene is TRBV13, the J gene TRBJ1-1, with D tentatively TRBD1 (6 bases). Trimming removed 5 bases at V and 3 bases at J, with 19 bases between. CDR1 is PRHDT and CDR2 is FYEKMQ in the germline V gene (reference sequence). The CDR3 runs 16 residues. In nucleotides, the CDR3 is TGTGCCAGCAGCGAGTCCCGGGGGGCGCGTCACACTGAAGCTTTCTTT. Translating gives CASSESRGARHTEAFF.

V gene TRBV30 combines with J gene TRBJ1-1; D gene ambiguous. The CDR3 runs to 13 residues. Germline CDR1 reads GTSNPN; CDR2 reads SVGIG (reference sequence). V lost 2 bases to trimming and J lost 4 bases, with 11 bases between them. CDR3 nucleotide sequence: TGTGCCTGGAGTTCCGGGTCAAGCACTGAAGCTTTCTTT. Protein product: CAWSSGSSTEAFF.

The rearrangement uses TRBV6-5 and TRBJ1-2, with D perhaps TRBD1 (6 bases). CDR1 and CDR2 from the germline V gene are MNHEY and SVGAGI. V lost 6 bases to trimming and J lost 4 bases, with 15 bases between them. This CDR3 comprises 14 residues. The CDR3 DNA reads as TGTGCCAGCAGAGCCTTCGACAGGTCCTATGGCTACACCTTC. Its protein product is CASRAFDRSYGYTF.

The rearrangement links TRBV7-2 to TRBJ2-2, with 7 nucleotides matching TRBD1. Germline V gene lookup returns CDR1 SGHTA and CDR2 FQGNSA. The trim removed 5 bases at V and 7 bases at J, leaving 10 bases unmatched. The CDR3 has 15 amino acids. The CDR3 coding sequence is TGTGCCAGCAGCCGGCAAACAGGGGTGATCGGGGAGCTGTTTTTT. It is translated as CASSRQTGVIGELFF.

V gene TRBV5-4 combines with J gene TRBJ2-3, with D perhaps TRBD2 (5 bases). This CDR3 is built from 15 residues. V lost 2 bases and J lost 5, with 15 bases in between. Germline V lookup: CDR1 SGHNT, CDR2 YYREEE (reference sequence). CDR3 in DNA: TGTGCCAGCAGCTTAGGAACGGGCGGAGGAGATACGCAGTATTTT. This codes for CASSLGTGGGDTQYF. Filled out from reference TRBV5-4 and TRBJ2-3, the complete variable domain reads ETGVTQSPTHLIKTRGQQVTLRCSSQSGHNTVSWYQQALGQGPQFIFQYYREEENGRGNFPPRFSGLQFPNYSSELNVNALELDDSALYLCASSLGTGGGDTQYFGPGTRLTVL.

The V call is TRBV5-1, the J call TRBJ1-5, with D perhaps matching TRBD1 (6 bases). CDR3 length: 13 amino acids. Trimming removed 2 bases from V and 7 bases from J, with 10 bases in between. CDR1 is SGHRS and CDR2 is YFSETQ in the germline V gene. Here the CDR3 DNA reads TGCGCCAGCAGCTTACAGGGACCCCAGCCCCAGCATTTT. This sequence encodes CASSLQGPQPQHF.

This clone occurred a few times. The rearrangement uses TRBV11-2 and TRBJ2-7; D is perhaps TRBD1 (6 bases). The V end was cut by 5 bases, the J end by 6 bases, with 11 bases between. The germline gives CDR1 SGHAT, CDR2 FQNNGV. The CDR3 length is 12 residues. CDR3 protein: CASSRGQSEQYV. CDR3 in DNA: TGTGCCAGCAGCCGGGGACAAAGCGAGCAGTACGTC.